Below, 21 T cell receptor beta chains from the same sample are listed, as sequenced in a study of Ad26.COV2.S vaccination and SARS-CoV-2 variants. Sequencing used immunoSEQ multiplex PCR; TCRdb keeps in-frame clones, though not all of them. The table has hundreds of thousands of clones, around 87% seen once. The treatment denotes: roughly 19 received Ad26.COV2.S at low or high dose, single or two shots; 5 received placebo; per-sample allocation not given. Collection of the samples took place on day 63 after the first injection of vaccine or placebo. The material was peripheral blood, obtained in a trial of Ad26.COV2.S vaccine versus placebo. These receptors were obtained from a person aged 18 to 59 who received the Ad26.COV2.S COVID-19 vaccine or a placebo.

The chain couples TRBV30 to TRBJ1-5; 8 bases align to TRBD1. The germline V gene encodes CDR1 GTSNPN and CDR2 SVGIG (reference sequence). V lost 3 bases and J lost 6; bases outside the gene matches: 7. This CDR3 region has 14 residues. The CDR3 nucleotides are TGTGCCTGGAGCACGGGACAGGCTGTTCAGCCCCAGCATTTT. It is translated as CAWSTGQAVQPQHF.

The V call is TRBV3-1 (or the pseudogene TRBV3-2), the J call TRBJ1-1, with 8 bases identical to TRBD1. V lost 2 bases to trimming and J lost 5 bases; unmatched junction nucleotides: 4. This CDR3 region has 14 residues. CDR1 and CDR2 (germline): LGHDT, YNNKEL (reference sequence). CDR3 coding DNA: TGTGCCAGCAGCCAACAGGGGGCTAGTACTGAAGCTTTCTTT. The encoded protein is CASSQQGASTEAFF.

This clone was counted once. Other DNA sequences in this specimen translate into the identical CDR3. This chain uses TRBV5-4 with TRBJ1-1, with D unresolved. This CDR3 has 14 residues. The V gene's germline CDR1 is SGHNT and CDR2 YYREEE (reference sequence). V was pared by 4 bases and J by 1 base, with 11 bases between. The CDR3 is CASSPRTANTEAFF. CDR3 bases: TGTGCCAGCAGCCCCCGGACCGCGAACACTGAAGCTTTCTTT.

The rearrangement joins TRBV7-9 to TRBJ1-1, with unresolved D. V lost 0 bases, J lost 8 bases, and 10 bases lay in between. The length of the CDR3 is 13 residues. Germline assignment: CDR1 SEHNR and CDR2 FQNEAQ (reference sequence). This chain's CDR3 is CASSLASAWEAFF. CDR3 sequence (DNA): TGTGCCAGCAGCTTAGCTTCGGCTTGGGAAGCTTTCTTT.

The chain links TRBV29-1 to TRBJ1-2, with D possibly being TRBD1 (5 bases). Trimming shortened V by 7 bases and J by 5 bases, and 14 bases separated the two germline ends. The CDR3 is made up of 12 amino acids. Germline V gene sequence: CDR1 SQVTM, CDR2 ANQGSEA. CDR3 amino acids: CSGIQATYGYTF. The CDR3 DNA reads TGCAGCGGCATACAGGCAACTTATGGCTACACCTTC.

This clone was picked up a small number of times. CDR3: CASSPLSGGYTF. In nucleotides, the CDR3 is TGTGCCAGCAGCCCCCTTTCGGGTGGCTACACCTTC. The chain combines TRBV7-2 with TRBJ1-2; D is unresolved. With 5 bases removed from V and 7 bases from J, the gap between germline ends came to 11 bases. The germline CDR1 and CDR2 sequences are SGHTA and FQGNSA. The CDR3 contains 12 residues.

The chain couples TRBV4-2 to TRBJ1-5; D is unclear. Deletions cut 0 bases from V and 5 bases from J, with 11 bases between. Germline-derived CDR1 and CDR2 are LGHNA and YNFKEQ. This CDR3 region has 15 residues. The CDR3 DNA follows: TGTGCCAGCAGCCAAGAATCTGGCGGAGATCAGCCCCAGCATTTT. It translates to CASSQESGGDQPQHF.

The chain is built from TRBV15 and TRBJ1-5, with 7 positions matching TRBD1. The V gene's germline CDR1 is LNHNV and CDR2 YYDKDF (reference sequence). This CDR3 spans 16 amino acids. Trimming removed 0 bases from V and 0 bases from J; junction bases left unmatched: 2. CDR3 coding DNA: TGTGCCACCAGCAGAGAGGACAGGTATAGCAATCAGCCCCAGCATTTT. Its protein is CATSREDRYSNQPQHF.

The chain links TRBV29-1 to TRBJ1-3, with D tentatively TRBD1 (5 bases). The germline CDR1 and CDR2 sequences are SQVTM and ANQGSEA. Trimming removed 5 bases from V and 8 bases from J, with 13 bases in between. CDR3 size: 12 residues. The CDR3 sequence is CSVRGFGDTIYF. The DNA for the CDR3 is TGCAGCGTTAGGGGTTTCGGTGACACCATATATTTT.

The V gene is TRBV10-3, the J gene TRBJ1-3; 8 nucleotides line up with TRBD1. Trimming removed 0 bases from V and 2 bases from J; junction bases left unmatched: 6. The germline V gene has CDR1 ENHRY and CDR2 SYGVKD. CDR3 size: 17 residues. CDR3 sequence: CAISESIGQGAGNTIYF. The CDR3 nucleotides are TGTGCCATCAGTGAGTCAATCGGACAGGGTGCTGGAAACACCATATATTTT.

This chain connects TRBV4-1 to TRBJ1-6; a possible D gene is TRBD1 (6 bases). Germline CDR1 is MGHRA and CDR2 is YSYEKL. The CDR3 spans 15 residues. Trimming took off 1 base at V and 9 bases at J, with 13 bases between the two ends. CDR3 sequence: CASSQGAGAGSPLHF. The CDR3 bases are TGCGCCAGCAGCCAAGGTGCAGGGGCTGGTTCACCCCTCCACTTT.

This clone was counted between two and nine times. The V and J genes are TRBV11-2 and TRBJ2-2, with D possibly being TRBD1 or TRBD2 (6 bases each). Germline values: CDR1 SGHAT, CDR2 FQNNGV. V was shortened by 3 bases and J by 4 bases, with 15 bases between the two germline ends. This CDR3 has 16 amino acids. CDR3: CASSFGRGQATGELFF. CDR3 nucleotide sequence: TGTGCCAGCAGCTTTGGGCGGGGACAAGCCACCGGGGAGCTGTTTTTT. Together with reference TRBV11-2 and TRBJ2-2, the CDR3 gives the full variable domain: EAGVAQSPRYKIIEKRQSVAFWCNPISGHATLYWYQQILGQGPKLLIQFQNNGVVDDSQLPKDRFSAERLKGVDSTLKIQPAKLEDSAVYLCASSFGRGQATGELFFGEGSRLTVL.

The chain has TRBV9 and TRBJ1-4; weak D call: TRBD1 (5 bases). Germline values: CDR1 SGDLS, CDR2 YYNGEE. The CDR3 is 15 amino acids. V lost 3 bases and J lost 4, with 13 bases in between. In nucleotides, the CDR3 is TGTGCCAGCAGCGCCAGAAATGGGGGTAATGAAAAACTGTTTTTT. Amino acid sequence: CASSARNGGNEKLFF.

The chain carries TRBV6-5 and TRBJ2-2, with TRBD1 identical over 9 bases. Trimming cost V 5 bases and J 6 bases; bases outside gene matches: 1. CDR1 is MNHEY, CDR2 SVGAGI, per germline. This CDR3 contains 13 residues. The CDR3: CASSNRGPGELFF. The CDR3 coding sequence is TGTGCCAGCAGTAACAGGGGGCCCGGGGAGCTGTTTTTT.

The rearrangement uses TRBV7-9 and TRBJ2-5; weak D call: TRBD2 (5 bases). Germline loops: CDR1 SEHNR, CDR2 FQNEAQ (reference sequence). This CDR3 contains 14 residues. The V end lost 5 bases, the J end lost 5 bases, and 15 bases lay between the germline ends. The DNA for the CDR3 is TGTGCCAGCAGCGCAACCGGGGAAAGGGAGACCCAGTACTTC. This sequence encodes CASSATGERETQYF.

The chain combines TRBV2 with TRBJ2-3; no clear D gene. V was clipped by 8 bases and J by 1 base, with 13 bases between them. CDR1 is SNHLY, CDR2 FYNNEI, per germline. The CDR3 contains 14 residues. CDR3 bases: TGTGCCAGCCTCGCTAGACACCGCACAGATACGCAGTATTTT. Translated: CASLARHRTDTQYF.

This chain connects TRBV7-9 to TRBJ2-2; no clear D. CDR3 size: 13 residues. Deletions cut 5 bases from V and 3 bases from J, with 7 bases between. The germline V gene encodes CDR1 SEHNR and CDR2 FQNEAQ (reference sequence). The CDR3 DNA is TGTGCCAGCAGCCTGGGCTACACCGGGGAGCTGTTTTTT. Its translation: CASSLGYTGELFF.

This clone was recorded once. The V and J genes are TRBV28 and TRBJ1-5; TRBD1 is a possible D gene (5 bases). This CDR3 is built from 16 residues. Germline V lookup: CDR1 MDHEN, CDR2 SYDVKM. V was shortened by 6 bases and J by 5 bases, with 20 bases between the two germline ends. As DNA, the CDR3 is TGTGCCAGCAGAACAAGTGGGTGGGGGAACCATCAGCCCCAGCATTTT. Translation: CASRTSGWGNHQPQHF.

This chain connects TRBV19 to TRBJ2-1; TRBD2 matches at 11 bases. The germline V gene encodes CDR1 LNHDA and CDR2 SQIVND (reference sequence). There are 15 residues in the CDR3. Trimming at V came to 4 bases and at J to 10 bases, leaving 9 bases not matched to a gene. CDR3 bases: TGTGCCAGTAGTAAGACTAGCGGGGCCTTTGAGGAGCAGTTCTTC. This sequence encodes CASSKTSGAFEEQFF.

J is TRBJ2-1 and V is TRBV11-2; D tentatively reads TRBD1 or TRBD2 (6 bases each). This CDR3 region has 16 residues. CDR1 SGHAT and CDR2 FQNNGV come from the germline V gene. V shed 5 bases and J shed 4 bases, with 18 bases lying between them. CDR3 sequence reads: CASSPSGRGRYNEQFF. The CDR3 region has the DNA TGTGCCAGCAGCCCGTCAGGTAGGGGGAGGTACAATGAGCAGTTCTTC.

V usage is TRBV5-1 and J usage is TRBJ2-1; D unclear. CDR1 is SGHRS, CDR2 YFSETQ, per germline. Trimming took 1 base from V and 3 from J, leaving 11 bases between them. This CDR3 is 15 amino acids long. The CDR3 DNA reads TGCGCCAGCAGCTTGTCAGACTTGGGCTACAATGAGCAGTTCTTC. As protein: CASSLSDLGYNEQFF.